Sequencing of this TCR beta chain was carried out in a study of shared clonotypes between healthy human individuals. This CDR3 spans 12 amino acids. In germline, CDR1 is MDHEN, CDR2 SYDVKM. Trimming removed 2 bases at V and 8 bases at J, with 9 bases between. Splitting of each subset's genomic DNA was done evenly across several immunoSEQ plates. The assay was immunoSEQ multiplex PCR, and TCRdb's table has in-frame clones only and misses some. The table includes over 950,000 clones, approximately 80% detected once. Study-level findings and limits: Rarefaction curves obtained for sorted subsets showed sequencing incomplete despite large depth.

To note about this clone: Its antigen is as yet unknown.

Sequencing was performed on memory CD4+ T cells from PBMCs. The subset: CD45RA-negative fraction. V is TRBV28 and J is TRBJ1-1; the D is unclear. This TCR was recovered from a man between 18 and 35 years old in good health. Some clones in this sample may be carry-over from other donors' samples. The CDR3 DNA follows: TGTGCCAGCAGTTTACTTCAAGGCGAAGCTTTCTTT. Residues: CASSLLQGEAFF.